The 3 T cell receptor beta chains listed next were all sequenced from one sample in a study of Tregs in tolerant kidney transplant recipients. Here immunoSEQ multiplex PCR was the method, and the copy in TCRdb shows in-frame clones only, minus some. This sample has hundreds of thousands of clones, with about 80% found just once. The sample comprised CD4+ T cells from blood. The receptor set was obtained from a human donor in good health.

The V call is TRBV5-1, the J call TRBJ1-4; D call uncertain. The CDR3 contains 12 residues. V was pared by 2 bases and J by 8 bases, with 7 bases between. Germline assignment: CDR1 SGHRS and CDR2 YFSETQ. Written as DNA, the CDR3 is TGCGCCAGCAGCTTCGATCGGGAAAAACTGTTTTTT. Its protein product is CASSFDREKLFF.

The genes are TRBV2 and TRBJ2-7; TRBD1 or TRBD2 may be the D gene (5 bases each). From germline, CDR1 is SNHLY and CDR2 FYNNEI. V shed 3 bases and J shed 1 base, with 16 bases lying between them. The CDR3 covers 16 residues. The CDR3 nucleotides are TGTGCCAGCAGTGAGGGTTGGGGGTCGAGTTCCTACGAGCAGTACTTC. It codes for CASSEGWGSSSYEQYF.

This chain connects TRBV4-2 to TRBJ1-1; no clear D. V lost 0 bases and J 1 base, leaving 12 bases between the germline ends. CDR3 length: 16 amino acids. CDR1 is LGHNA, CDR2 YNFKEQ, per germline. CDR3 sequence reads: CASSQEWGGRNTEAFF. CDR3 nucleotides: TGTGCCAGCAGCCAAGAATGGGGAGGGAGGAACACTGAAGCTTTCTTT.